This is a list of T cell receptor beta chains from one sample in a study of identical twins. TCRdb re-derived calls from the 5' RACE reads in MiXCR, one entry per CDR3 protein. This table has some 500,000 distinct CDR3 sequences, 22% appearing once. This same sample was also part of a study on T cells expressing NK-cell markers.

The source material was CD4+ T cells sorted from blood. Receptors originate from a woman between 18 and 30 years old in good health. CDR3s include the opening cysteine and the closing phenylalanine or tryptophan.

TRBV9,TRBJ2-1,CASSVAPGSPPFF
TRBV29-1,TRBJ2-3,CSVDADTQYF
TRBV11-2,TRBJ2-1,CASSLAAGAGYEQFF
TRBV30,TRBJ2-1,CAWRGLGYNEQFF
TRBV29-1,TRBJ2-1,CSVAPGVQFF
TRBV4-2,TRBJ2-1,CASSARGMRAYNEQFF
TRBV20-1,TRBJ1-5,CSAQDRAGKPQHF
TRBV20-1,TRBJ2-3,CSAVSGGRADTQYF
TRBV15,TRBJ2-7,CATSREPPQGAYEQYF
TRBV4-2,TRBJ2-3,CASSGTNPLDTQYF
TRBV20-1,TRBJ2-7,CSASPAGGPREQYF
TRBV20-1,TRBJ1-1,CSASSRGRGNTEAFF
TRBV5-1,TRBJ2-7,CASTPGLTYEQYF
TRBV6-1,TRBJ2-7,CASSFVGQGPYEQYF
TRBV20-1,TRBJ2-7,CSARKGAYEQYF
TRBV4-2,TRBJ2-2,CASSQEAHNTGELFF
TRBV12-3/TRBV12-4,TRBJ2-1,CASRNIAGGDEQFF
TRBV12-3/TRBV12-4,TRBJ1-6,CASSGNSPLHF
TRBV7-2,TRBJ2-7,CASSLGVHSYEQYF
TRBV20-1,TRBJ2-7,CSASTGYEQYF
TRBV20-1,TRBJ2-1,CSALRLSSYNEQFF
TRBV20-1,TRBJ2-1,CSASLWVDWANEQFF
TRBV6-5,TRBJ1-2,CASTFADTYGYTF
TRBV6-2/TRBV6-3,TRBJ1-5,CASSYGGQGRRPQHF
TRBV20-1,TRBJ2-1,CSAREGRSSYNEQFF
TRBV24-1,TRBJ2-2,CATSDPGQGMSGELFF
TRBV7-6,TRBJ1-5,CASSLDSYQPQHF
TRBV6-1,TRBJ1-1,CASSMQGRATEAFF
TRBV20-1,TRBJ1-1,CSGGVGGRAEAFF
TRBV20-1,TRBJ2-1,CSAKIAGGFYEQFF
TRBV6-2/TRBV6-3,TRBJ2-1,CASSFPGLAGFEQFF
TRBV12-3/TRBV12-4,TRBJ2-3,CASSVQGTSSLF
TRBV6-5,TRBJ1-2,CASSYSLTGIDLGYTF
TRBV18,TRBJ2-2,CASSPLVRGGTGELFF